This is a list of T cell receptor beta chains from one sample in a study of blood T cell repertoires in COVID-19. Sequencing was performed with immunoSEQ multiplex PCR; in TCRdb, only in-frame clones are kept and a portion is missing. Among 250,000 to 300,000 clones, approximately 91% were seen once, and the ten largest hold about 11%. The sequenced sample was peripheral blood. These receptors were taken from a woman aged 25 to 39 with COVID-19, enrolled during active disease. The CDR3 runs from the conserved cysteine through the conserved F or W. Fields, in order: clone size, V gene, J gene, D gene, CDR3 DNA, CDR3 protein. D genes are given only for firm matches. The size field is filled for only some rows; it gives once, few, many or a size class.

size: -
V: TRBV9
J: TRBJ2-2
D: TRBD2
DNA: TGTGCCAGCAGCGTAGCGGGACTAGCGATTCTAAGTGGGGAGCTGTTTTTT
CDR3: CASSVAGLAILSGELFF

size: -
V: TRBV9
J: TRBJ2-7
D: TRBD2
DNA: TGTGCCAGCAGCGTTGGGACTAGCGGGAGATCCTACGAGCAGTACTTC
CDR3: CASSVGTSGRSYEQYF

size: -
V: TRBV4-2
J: TRBJ1-1
D: -
DNA: TGTGCCAGCAGCCAAGAGGGAGGGTATGGGGCTTTCTTT
CDR3: CASSQEGGYGAFF

size: -
V: TRBV11-2
J: TRBJ2-5
D: -
DNA: TGTGCCAGCAGCCGTAGCGACCAAGAGACCCAGTACTTC
CDR3: CASSRSDQETQYF

size: many
V: TRBV7-9
J: TRBJ2-2
D: -
DNA: TGTGCCAGCAGCTTAGGGACTACGAACACCGGGGAGCTGTTTTTT
CDR3: CASSLGTTNTGELFF

size: many
V: TRBV19
J: TRBJ2-7
D: TRBD1
DNA: TGTGCCAGTAGTGTTGGGACAGATCCCTACGAGCAGTACTTC
CDR3: CASSVGTDPYEQYF

size: few
V: TRBV27
J: TRBJ1-1
D: -
DNA: TGTGCCAGCAGTTTATGGGCAGGGGCTTACACTGAAGCTTTCTTT
CDR3: CASSLWAGAYTEAFF

size: -
V: TRBV10-3
J: TRBJ2-7
D: TRBD2
DNA: TGTGCCTCGGCGGGACTAGCGGGAGACGAGCAGTACTTC
CDR3: CASAGLAGDEQYF

size: -
V: TRBV6-6
J: TRBJ2-2
D: TRBD2
DNA: TGTGCCAGCAGTTACCTAGCGGGAGACACCGGGGAGCTGTTTTTT
CDR3: CASSYLAGDTGELFF

size: -
V: TRBV11-2
J: TRBJ2-7
D: TRBD2
DNA: TGTGCCAGCAGCTTTATCTGGCGGGAGGACTCCTACGAGCAGTACTTC
CDR3: CASSFIWREDSYEQYF

size: -
V: TRBV30
J: TRBJ2-7
D: TRBD1
DNA: TGTGCTTTGACAACAGGGGTACGAGACGAGCAGTACTTC
CDR3: CALTTGVRDEQYF

size: -
V: TRBV18
J: TRBJ2-7
D: -
DNA: TGTGCCAGCTCACCGTTCCAGAACTACGAGCAGTACTTC
CDR3: CASSPFQNYEQYF

size: -
V: TRBV19
J: TRBJ2-2
D: -
DNA: TGTGCCAGTAGTATAGCACTTGTATTGACCCCTTCGCGGGGGAACACCGGGGAGCTGTTTTTT
CDR3: CASSIALVLTPSRGNTGELFF

size: -
V: TRBV27
J: TRBJ1-6
D: TRBD1
DNA: TGTGCCAGCAGTTTATCGGGACAGGTTTCTCTGCCCCTCCACTTT
CDR3: CASSLSGQVSLPLHF

size: -
V: TRBV6-5
J: TRBJ1-5
D: -
DNA: TGTGCCAGCACCCTGGTGGGGCAAGGCAATCAGCCCCAGCATTTT
CDR3: CASTLVGQGNQPQHF